This T cell receptor beta chain was documented in a study of cytomegalovirus exposure and HLA in healthy donors. Study at large: Ancestry clustering placed 70% to 90% of several hundred genotyped donors in the Caucasian-associated cluster. General study results and limits: Likely technical artifact: a cluster of highly shared sequence variants. Researchers catalogued roughly 170 TCR beta chains as cytomegalovirus-associated. The authors later found HLA-associated TCR beta chains more clonally expanded than equally common others.

Notes on this clone: No antigen is known for it.

Primers included in the PCR were 60 Vbeta and 13 Jbeta primers. Method: immunoSEQ multiplex PCR; TCRdb's copy keeps in-frame clones and lacks some. Here the sample spans 150,000 or so clones, roughly 80% being singletons. Germline CDR1 is KGHSY and CDR2 is FQNENV. Deletions cut 2 bases from V and 0 bases from J, with 8 bases between. The CDR3 runs 16 residues. This chain links TRBV16 with TRBJ2-6, with TRBD1 as a possible D gene (5 bases). The receptor's source is a woman in her thirties or forties in good health and CMV-seronegative. The material sequenced was PBMCs. CDR3 sequence reads: CASSQQGISGANVLTF. The CDR3 bases are TGTGCCAGCAGCCAACAGGGTATCTCTGGGGCCAACGTCCTGACTTTC. Drawing the rest from reference TRBV16 and TRBJ2-6, the complete variable domain is GEEVAQTPKHLVRGEGQKAKLYCAPIKGHSYVFWYQQVLKNEFKFLISFQNENVFDETGMPKERFSAKCLPNSPCSLEIQATKLEDSAVYFCASSQQGISGANVLTFGAGSRLTVL.